One and the same sample provided the 15 T cell receptor beta chains below, sequenced in a study of blood T cell repertoires in COVID-19. The repertoire was sequenced with immunoSEQ multiplex PCR; TCRdb's copy has only in-frame clones and lacks some. The table lists 200,000 to 300,000 clones, about nine tenths of them singletons. The sequenced material came from peripheral blood. The receptors come from a middle-aged woman with acute or convalescent COVID-19.

The chain recombines TRBV5-1 with TRBJ2-7; TRBD1 agrees at 8 bases. Germline V gene data show CDR1 as SGHRS and CDR2 as YFSETQ. This CDR3 is built from 15 residues. V shed 0 bases, J shed 5 bases, and the junction held 7 bases outside the gene matches. This CDR3 is CASSLGGQGAHEQYV. As DNA, the CDR3 is TGCGCCAGCAGCTTGGGCGGACAGGGCGCCCACGAGCAGTACGTC.

The rearrangement joins TRBV5-4 to TRBJ1-6, with 8 positions matching TRBD1. There are 13 residues in the CDR3. The ends lost 3 bases at V and 14 bases at J; junction bases unmatched: 7. Germline V gives CDR1 SGHNT, CDR2 YYREEE (reference sequence). The CDR3 loop is CASSSSGDRTLHF. The CDR3 DNA reads TGTGCCAGCAGCTCCTCCGGGGACAGGACCCTCCACTTT.

The genes are TRBV6-5 and TRBJ1-1; 7 bases match TRBD1. Trimming cost V 8 bases and J 2 bases; bases outside gene matches: 5. The germline gives CDR1 MNHEY, CDR2 SVGAGI. The CDR3 length is 13 residues. CDR3 in DNA: TGTGCCAGCTACGGACAGGCCAACACTGAAGCTTTCTTT. It specifies CASYGQANTEAFF.

The chain links TRBV12-3 or TRBV12-4 to TRBJ1-2, with 7 nucleotides matching TRBD1. The ends lost 8 bases at V and 4 bases at J; junction bases unmatched: 7. The CDR3 loop spans 13 amino acids. Here the CDR3 reads CASGGEGAYGYTF. CDR3 bases: TGTGCCAGCGGGGGTGAGGGGGCCTATGGCTACACCTTC.

This clone was observed once. The chain joins TRBV10-3 to TRBJ2-1; D may be TRBD1 (5 bases). V lost 4 bases, J lost 10 bases, and 20 bases lay in between. Germline V gene data show CDR1 as ENHRY and CDR2 as SYGVKD. The CDR3 spans 15 residues. This CDR3 is CAISVGGQRAWEQFF. The CDR3 DNA is TGTGCCATCAGTGTCGGTGGACAAAGGGCATGGGAGCAGTTCTTC.

The chain has TRBV5-4 and TRBJ2-3; TRBD1 agrees at 8 bases. Per the germline V gene, CDR1 is SGHNT and CDR2 is YYREEE (reference sequence). V shed 5 bases, J shed 6 bases, and the junction held 2 bases outside the gene matches. The length of the CDR3 is 12 residues. The CDR3 DNA sequence: TGTGCCAGCAGGCGACAGGGGGATACGCAGTATTTT. Translation gives CASRRQGDTQYF.

The chain uses TRBV7-2 and TRBJ1-4, with D possibly matching TRBD1 (6 bases). In germline, CDR1 is SGHTA, CDR2 FQGNSA. This CDR3 is 14 amino acids long. V lost 1 base, J lost 8 bases, and 11 bases lay in between. DNA of the CDR3: TGTGCCAGCAGCTTAGGTTGGGGGCGAGAAAAACTGTTTTTT. This translates into CASSLGWGREKLFF.

V usage is TRBV19 and J usage is TRBJ1-2; D call uncertain. This CDR3 is 17 amino acids long. V gave up 6 bases and J gave up 7 bases, with 27 bases separating them. The germline gives CDR1 LNHDA, CDR2 SQIVND (reference sequence). The CDR3 DNA is TGTGCCAGTAGCTTTGGTGGGCAGCCATTCCCTGCGGGTGGCTACACCTTC. This gives the protein CASSFGGQPFPAGGYTF.

The chain has TRBV12-3 or TRBV12-4 and TRBJ1-6, with D hard to call. There are 13 residues in the CDR3. V was clipped by 6 bases and J by 7 bases, with 10 bases between them. CDR3 in amino acids: CASRTIENSPLHF. DNA of the CDR3: TGTGCCAGCAGGACAATCGAGAATTCACCCCTCCACTTT.

V is TRBV23-1 and J is TRBJ2-5; 9 positions agree with TRBD1. TRBV23-1 is reported as an ORF; its role is uncertain. V lost 3 bases to trimming and J lost 5 bases; unmatched junction nucleotides: 16. This CDR3 contains 18 residues. CDR3 coding DNA: TGCGCCAGCAGTCAGCCTCGCCGCACAGGGGGCCAGGGGGAGACCCAGTACTTC. Translated: CASSQPRRTGGQGETQYF.

The genes are TRBV27 and TRBJ2-3; D unclear. The V and J ends lost 5 bases and 1 base respectively, with 10 bases between them. The CDR3 consists of 14 residues. The germline gives CDR1 MNHEY, CDR2 SMNVEV (reference sequence). CDR3 residues: CASSLRVRTDTQYF. The CDR3 DNA follows: TGTGCCAGCAGTCTTCGGGTCCGCACAGATACGCAGTATTTT.

This CDR3 is CASGTPEANTGELFF. The CDR3 region has the DNA TGCGCCAGCGGGACTCCTGAAGCGAACACCGGGGAGCTGTTTTTT. J is TRBJ2-2 and V is TRBV5-1; weak D call: TRBD2 (6 bases). V was pared by 7 bases and J by 0 bases, with 13 bases between. CDR3 length equals 15 residues. Per the germline V gene, CDR1 is SGHRS and CDR2 is YFSETQ.

The V call is TRBV2, the J call TRBJ1-4; unclear D gene. Trimming removed 6 bases from V and 2 bases from J, with 10 bases in between. This CDR3 comprises 14 residues. Germline-derived CDR1 and CDR2 are SNHLY and FYNNEI. In DNA, the CDR3 is TGTGCCAGCAGCTCCTGGCAGACTAATGAAAAACTGTTTTTT. Residues: CASSSWQTNEKLFF.

This clone was detected only once. The chain uses TRBV29-1 and TRBJ1-2, with TRBD1 matching over 9 bases. The V and J ends lost 6 bases and 4 bases, in that order; junction bases with no gene match: 3. Germline CDR1 and CDR2: SQVTM and ANQGSEA. This CDR3 has 12 residues. The CDR3 nucleotides are TGCAGCGTGGACAGGGGACTCTATGGCTACACCTTC. This encodes CSVDRGLYGYTF. Combining the CDR3 with reference TRBV29-1 and TRBJ1-2 gives the whole variable domain SAVISQKPSRDICQRGTSLTIQCQVDSQVTMMFWYRQQPGQSLTLIATANQGSEATYESGFVIDKFPISRPNLTFSTLTVSNMSPEDSSIYLCSVDRGLYGYTFGSGTRLTVV.

There are a few counts of this clone. V and J are TRBV6-1 and TRBJ2-7; D remains unclear. V was pared by 0 bases and J by 6 bases, with 9 bases between. The CDR3 runs to 13 residues. Looked up from germline, CDR1 is MNHNS and CDR2 is SASEGT. The CDR3 region has the DNA TGTGCCAGCAGTGAAGCTCCCGGGTTCGAGCAGTACGTC. Its translation is CASSEAPGFEQYV.